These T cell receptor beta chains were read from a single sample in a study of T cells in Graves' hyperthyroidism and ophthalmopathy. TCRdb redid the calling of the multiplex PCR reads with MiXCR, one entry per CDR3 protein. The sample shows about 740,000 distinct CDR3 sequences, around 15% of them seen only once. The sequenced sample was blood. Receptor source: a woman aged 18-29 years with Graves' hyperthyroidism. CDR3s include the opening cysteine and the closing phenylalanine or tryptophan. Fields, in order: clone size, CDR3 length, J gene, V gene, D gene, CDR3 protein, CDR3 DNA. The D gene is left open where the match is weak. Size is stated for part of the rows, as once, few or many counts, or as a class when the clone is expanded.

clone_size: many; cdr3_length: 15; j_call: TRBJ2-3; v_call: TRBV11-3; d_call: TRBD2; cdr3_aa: CASSLGWRETDTQYF; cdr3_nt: TGTGCCAGCAGCTTAGGCTGGCGGGAGACAGATACGCAGTATTTT
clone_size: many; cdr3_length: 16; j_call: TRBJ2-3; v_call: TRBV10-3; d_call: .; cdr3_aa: CATSHPSGRGTDTQYF; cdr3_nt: TGTGCCACATCCCACCCCTCGGGCAGGGGCACAGATACGCAGTATTTT
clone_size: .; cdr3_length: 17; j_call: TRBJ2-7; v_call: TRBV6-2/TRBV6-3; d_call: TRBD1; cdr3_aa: CASSYDVWGQGTGEQYF; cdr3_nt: TGTGCCAGCAGTTACGATGTGTGGGGACAGGGTACGGGCGAGCAGTACTTC
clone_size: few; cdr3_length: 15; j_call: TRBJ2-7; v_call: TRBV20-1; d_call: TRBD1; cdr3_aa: CSANDAGTGIGEQYF; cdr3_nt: TGCAGTGCCAACGACGCCGGGACAGGGATTGGAGAGCAGTACTTC
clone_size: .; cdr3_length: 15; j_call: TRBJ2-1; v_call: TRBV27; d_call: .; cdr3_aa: CASTFTHPSYNEQLF; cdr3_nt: TGTGCCAGCACCTTTACCCACCCCTCCTACAATGAGCAGCTCTTC
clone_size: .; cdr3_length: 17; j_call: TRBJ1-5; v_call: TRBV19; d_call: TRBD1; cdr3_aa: CASSIVPGQGILEPQHF; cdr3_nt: TGTGCCAGTAGTATAGTCCCGGGACAGGGGATTCTTGAGCCCCAGCATTTT
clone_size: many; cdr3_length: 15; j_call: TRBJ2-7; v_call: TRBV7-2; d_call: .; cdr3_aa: CASSLAPGSGYEQYF; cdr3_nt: TGTGCCAGCAGCTTAGCGCCCGGGAGCGGCTACGAGCAGTACTTC
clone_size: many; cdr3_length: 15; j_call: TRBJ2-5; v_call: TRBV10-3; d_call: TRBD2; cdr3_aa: CAISESGLAGETQYF; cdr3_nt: TGTGCCATCAGTGAGTCGGGACTAGCGGGAGAGACCCAGTACTTC
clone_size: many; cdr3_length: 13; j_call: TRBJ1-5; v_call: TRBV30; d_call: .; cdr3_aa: CAWRRERGQPQHF; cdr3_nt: TGTGCCTGGCGAAGGGAAAGAGGCCAGCCCCAGCATTTT
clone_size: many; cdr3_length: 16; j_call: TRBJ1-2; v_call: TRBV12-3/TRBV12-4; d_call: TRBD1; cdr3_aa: CASSLQGTGIIDGYTF; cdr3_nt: TGTGCCAGCAGTCTTCAGGGGACAGGGATTATAGATGGCTACACCTTC
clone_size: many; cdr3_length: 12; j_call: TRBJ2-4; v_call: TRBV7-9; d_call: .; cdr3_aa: CASSFGLNIQYF; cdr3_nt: TGTGCCAGCAGCTTCGGGTTGAACATTCAGTACTTC
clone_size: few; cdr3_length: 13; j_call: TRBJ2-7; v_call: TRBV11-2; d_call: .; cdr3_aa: CASSTDTRYEQYF; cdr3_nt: TGTGCCAGCAGCACCGACACGCGCTACGAGCAGTACTTC
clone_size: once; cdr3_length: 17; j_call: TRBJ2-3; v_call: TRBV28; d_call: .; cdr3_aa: CASSEPFRGEGTDTQYF; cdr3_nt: TGTGCCAGCAGCGAACCGTTCCGGGGTGAGGGGACAGATACGCAGTATTTT
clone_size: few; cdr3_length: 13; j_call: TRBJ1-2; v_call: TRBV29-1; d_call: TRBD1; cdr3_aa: CSVEVRQGGGYTF; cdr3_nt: TGCAGCGTTGAAGTCCGACAGGGGGGAGGCTACACCTTC
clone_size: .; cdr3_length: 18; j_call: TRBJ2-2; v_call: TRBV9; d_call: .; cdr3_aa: CASVNLSGAGSNAGELFF; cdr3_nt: TGTGCCAGCGTCAACCTTTCGGGCGCAGGCTCGAACGCCGGGGAGCTGTTTTTT
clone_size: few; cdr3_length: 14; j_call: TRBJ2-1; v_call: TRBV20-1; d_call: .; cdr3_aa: CSARDPWTGDEQFF; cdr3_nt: TGCAGTGCTAGAGATCCCTGGACTGGCGATGAGCAGTTCTTC
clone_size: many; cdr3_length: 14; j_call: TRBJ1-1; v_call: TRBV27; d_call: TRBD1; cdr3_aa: CASNPQGADTEAFF; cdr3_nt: TGTGCCAGCAATCCTCAGGGGGCCGACACTGAAGCTTTCTTT
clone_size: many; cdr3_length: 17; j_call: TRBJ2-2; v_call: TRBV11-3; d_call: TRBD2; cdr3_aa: CASSLAVLAGDTGELFF; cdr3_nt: TGTGCCAGCAGCTTAGCGGTGTTAGCGGGAGACACCGGGGAGCTGTTTTTT
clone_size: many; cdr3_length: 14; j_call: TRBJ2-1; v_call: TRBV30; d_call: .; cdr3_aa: CAWRTLWRGNEQFF; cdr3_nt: TGTGCCTGGAGGACCCTCTGGAGAGGCAATGAGCAGTTCTTC
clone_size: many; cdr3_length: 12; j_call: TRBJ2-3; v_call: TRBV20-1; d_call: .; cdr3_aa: CSARDNPYTQYF; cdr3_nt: TGCAGTGCTAGAGATAACCCGTATACGCAGTATTTT
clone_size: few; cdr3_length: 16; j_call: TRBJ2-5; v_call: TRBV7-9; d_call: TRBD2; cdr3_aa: CASSFRGDYPRETQYF; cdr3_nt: TGTGCCAGCAGCTTTCGGGGGGATTACCCAAGGGAGACCCAGTACTTC
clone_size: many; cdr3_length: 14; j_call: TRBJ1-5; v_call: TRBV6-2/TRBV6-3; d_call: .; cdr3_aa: CASLQGGGNQPQHF; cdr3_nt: TGTGCCAGTCTACAGGGAGGAGGCAATCAGCCCCAGCATTTT
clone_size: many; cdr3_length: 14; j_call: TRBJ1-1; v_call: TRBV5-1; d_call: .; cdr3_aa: CASSTGPPNTEAFF; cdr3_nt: TGCGCCAGCAGCACGGGACCGCCGAACACTGAAGCTTTCTTT
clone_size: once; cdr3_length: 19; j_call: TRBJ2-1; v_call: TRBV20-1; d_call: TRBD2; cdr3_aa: CSARDHGSGLAGLYNEQFF; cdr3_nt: TGCAGTGCTAGAGATCACGGGTCAGGACTAGCGGGGCTTTACAATGAGCAGTTCTTC
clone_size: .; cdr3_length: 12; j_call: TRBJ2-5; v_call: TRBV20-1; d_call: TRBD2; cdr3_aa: CSALAGVETQYF; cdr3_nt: TGCAGTGCTCTAGCGGGAGTAGAGACCCAGTACTTC
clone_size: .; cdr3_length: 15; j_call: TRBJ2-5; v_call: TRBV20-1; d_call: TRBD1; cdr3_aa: CSAPYPGQGKETQYF; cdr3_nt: TGCAGTGCTCCTTATCCGGGACAGGGAAAAGAGACCCAGTACTTC
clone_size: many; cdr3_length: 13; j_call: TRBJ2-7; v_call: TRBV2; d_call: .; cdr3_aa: CASTRDISYEQYF; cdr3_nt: TGTGCCAGCACCCGGGACATCTCCTACGAGCAGTACTTC
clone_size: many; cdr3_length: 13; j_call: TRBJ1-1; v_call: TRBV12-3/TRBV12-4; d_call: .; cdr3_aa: CASTARGNTEAFF; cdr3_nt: TGTGCCAGCACGGCCCGGGGGAACACTGAAGCTTTCTTT
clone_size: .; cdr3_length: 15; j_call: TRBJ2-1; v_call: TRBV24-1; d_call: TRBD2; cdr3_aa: CATSSVRDYIDEQFF; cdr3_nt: TGTGCCACCAGTTCCGTCCGGGACTATATTGATGAGCAGTTCTTC
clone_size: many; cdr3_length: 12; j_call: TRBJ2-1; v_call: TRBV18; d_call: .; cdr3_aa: CASSHGTDDQFF; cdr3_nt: TGTGCCAGCTCACATGGGACCGACGACCAGTTCTTC
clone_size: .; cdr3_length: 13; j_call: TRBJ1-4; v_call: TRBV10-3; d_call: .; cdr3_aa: CAISGGTNEKLFF; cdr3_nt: TGTGCCATCAGTGGGGGGACTAATGAAAAACTGTTTTTT
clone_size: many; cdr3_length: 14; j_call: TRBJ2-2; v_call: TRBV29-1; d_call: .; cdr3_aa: CSVVRDTNTGELFF; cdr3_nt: TGCAGCGTTGTTAGAGATACGAACACCGGGGAGCTGTTTTTT
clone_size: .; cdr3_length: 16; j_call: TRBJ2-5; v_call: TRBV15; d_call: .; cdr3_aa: CATSRVKGTVPGTQYF; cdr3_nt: TGTGCCACCAGCAGAGTAAAGGGGACCGTTCCGGGGACCCAGTACTTC
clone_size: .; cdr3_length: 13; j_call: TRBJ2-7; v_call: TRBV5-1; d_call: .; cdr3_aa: CASSWMGAGEQYF; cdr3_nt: TGCGCCAGCAGCTGGATGGGGGCCGGCGAGCAGTACTTC
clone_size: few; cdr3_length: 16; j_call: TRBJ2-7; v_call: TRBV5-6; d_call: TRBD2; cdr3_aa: CASSRVAGGLLYEQYF; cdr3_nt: TGTGCCAGCAGCCGAGTAGCGGGAGGGCTCCTCTACGAGCAGTACTTC
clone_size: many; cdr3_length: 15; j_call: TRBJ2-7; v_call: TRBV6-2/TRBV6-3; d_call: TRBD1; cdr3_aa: CASTAAGTGSYEQYF; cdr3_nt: TGTGCCAGCACCGCCGCCGGGACAGGGTCCTACGAGCAGTACTTC
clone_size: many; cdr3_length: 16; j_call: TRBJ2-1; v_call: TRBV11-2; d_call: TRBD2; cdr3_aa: CASSPRLAGLYNEQFF; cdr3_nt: TGTGCCAGCAGCCCCCGACTAGCGGGATTGTATAATGAGCAGTTCTTC
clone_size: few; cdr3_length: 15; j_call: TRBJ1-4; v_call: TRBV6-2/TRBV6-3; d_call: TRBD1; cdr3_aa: CASSYSGQGGEKLFF; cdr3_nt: TGTGCCAGCAGTTACTCGGGACAGGGGGGTGAAAAACTGTTTTTT
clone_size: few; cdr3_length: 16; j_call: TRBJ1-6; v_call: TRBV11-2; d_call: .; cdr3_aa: CASSLALTGGNSPLHF; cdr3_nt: TGTGCCAGCAGCTTAGCCCTGACAGGAGGCAATTCACCCCTCCACTTT
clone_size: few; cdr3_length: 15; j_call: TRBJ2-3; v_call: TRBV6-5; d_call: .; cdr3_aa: CASSYYPEHSDTQYF; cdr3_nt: TGTGCCAGCAGTTACTACCCCGAGCACTCGGATACGCAGTATTTT
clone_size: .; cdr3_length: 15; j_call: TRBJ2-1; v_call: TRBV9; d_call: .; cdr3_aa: CASGGGPGAYNEQFF; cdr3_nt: TGTGCCAGCGGCGGGGGCCCCGGGGCCTACAATGAGCAGTTCTTC
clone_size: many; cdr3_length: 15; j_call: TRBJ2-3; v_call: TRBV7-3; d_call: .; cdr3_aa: CASSHTGGGSDTQYF; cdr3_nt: TGTGCCAGCAGTCACACGGGTGGCGGCTCAGATACGCAGTATTTT
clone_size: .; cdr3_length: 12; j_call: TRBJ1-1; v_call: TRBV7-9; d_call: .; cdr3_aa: CASSLGPTGAFF; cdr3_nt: TGTGCCAGCAGCTTAGGGCCAACGGGAGCTTTCTTT